One TCR beta chain is described in this entry. This CDR3 region has 18 residues. This sample stems from a study of technical replicates of blood from a few donors. Data came from immunoSEQ multiplex PCR; TCRdb stores just in-frame clones and leaves some out. The table includes 76,000 or so clones, around 86% detected once. This TCR was sampled from a human donor in good health. Some clones in this sample may be carry-over from other donors' samples. This chain links TRBV12-2 with TRBJ2-1; no DNA check was done on the table's D call, TRBD2. TRBV12-2 is listed as a pseudogene. Sequenced: PBMCs. CDR3 amino acids: CASRPPPQLRERSNEQFF. As DNA, the CDR3 is TGTGCAAGTCGTCCCCCTCCTCAATTGCGGGAGAGGTCCAATGAGCAGTTCTTC.